Below are 22 T cell receptor beta chains sequenced from a single sample in a study of CXCR3-negative and CXCR3-positive naive CD8 T cells. General study findings and limits: Greater hydrophobicity was found in TRB CDR3s of CXCR3-positive naive cells than of CXCR3-negative naive cells.

The TRB libraries of cDNA were built by UMI-labeled 5' RACE. TCRdb reanalyzed the 5' RACE reads and collapses them to one entry per CDR3 protein, without DNA. The listing records 50,000 to 70,000 distinct CDR3 sequences. These TCRs' antigens remain unknown. Sequenced material: naive CXCR3+ CD8+ T cells from blood. Regarding subset: CD45RO-CCR7+CD27+CD95- naive CD8+ T cells expressing CXCR3 (TNR3+). The receptors were gathered from a human donor in good health. Some clones in this sample may be carry-over from other donors' samples.

The genes are TRBV7-6 and TRBJ2-2. This CDR3 is built from 16 residues. Germline assignment: CDR1 SGHVS and CDR2 FNYEAQ. The CDR3 here is CASSLAVVANTGELFF.

The chain is built from TRBV7-9 and TRBJ2-1. This CDR3 comprises 12 residues. Germline CDR1 and CDR2: SEHNR and FQNEAQ (reference sequence). The CDR3 spells CASSDPRNEQFF.

The chain combines TRBV29-1 with TRBJ2-7. The CDR3 is 12 residues long. Germline V lookup: CDR1 SQVTM, CDR2 ANQGSEA. This CDR3 is CSVEGDPYEQYF.

The rearrangement uses TRBV28 and TRBJ2-1; TCRdb selects TRBD2, and the lack of DNA leaves this call unchecked. Germline-derived CDR1 and CDR2 are MDHEN and SYDVKM. The CDR3 is 17 residues long. CDR3 sequence reads: CASSLGSGGIPYNEQFF.

This sequence joins TRBV6-5 and TRBJ2-7; the TCRdb D gene call, TRBD1, has no DNA to confirm it. Looked up from germline, CDR1 is MNHEY and CDR2 is SVGAGI. The CDR3 length is 15 residues. CDR3 in amino acids: CASSYGTGAGYEQYF.

The chain carries TRBV30 and TRBJ1-2. The V gene's germline CDR1 is GTSNPN and CDR2 SVGIG (reference sequence). This CDR3 region has 11 residues. This chain's CDR3 is CAWRRDYGYTF.

The chain carries TRBV14 and TRBJ2-1; TCRdb's assignment of TRBD2 cannot be checked, as there is no DNA. This CDR3 contains 16 residues. Germline CDR1 reads SGHDN; CDR2 reads FVKESK. CDR3 in amino acids: CASSQDGLAGYNEQFF.

This CDR3 is CATSRTDDLDTQYF. This chain connects TRBV15 to TRBJ2-3. The length of the CDR3 is 14 residues. Germline loops: CDR1 LNHNV, CDR2 YYDKDF (reference sequence).

This CDR3 reads CASSPTDLEGDTQYF. The chain employs TRBV4-1 and TRBJ2-3; the TCRdb D gene call, TRBD2, has no DNA to confirm it. The CDR3 contains 15 residues. Per the germline V gene, CDR1 is MGHRA and CDR2 is YSYEKL.

This chain links TRBV29-1 with TRBJ2-2. Per germline, CDR1 SQVTM and CDR2 ANQGSEA. The CDR3 is 12 residues long. CDR3 sequence reads: CSVEWTGGELFF.

The chain recombines TRBV7-9 with TRBJ1-2. Germline lookup yields CDR1 SEHNR and CDR2 FQNEAQ (reference sequence). The CDR3 spans 12 residues. The CDR3 loop is CASSLGLGSYTF.

The chain combines TRBV28 with TRBJ1-3; TCRdb outputs TRBD1, but without DNA this stays unchecked. CDR3 size: 15 residues. The V gene's germline CDR1 is MDHEN and CDR2 SYDVKM. This CDR3 reads CASSQDRGHGNTIYF.

The chain uses TRBV21-1 and TRBJ2-1. TRBV21-1 is termed a pseudogene. This CDR3 comprises 15 residues. This CDR3 reads CASSKETLSYNEQFF.

This chain links TRBV7-9 with TRBJ2-7. This CDR3 contains 14 residues. The germline CDR1 and CDR2 sequences are SEHNR and FQNEAQ (reference sequence). This CDR3 reads CASSLAPEYYEQYF.

The rearrangement links TRBV20-1 to TRBJ2-5; the D call of TRBD2 rests on TCRdb alone, since no DNA is present to check it. Germline V gene data show CDR1 as DFQATT and CDR2 as SNEGSKA (reference sequence). CDR3 length: 15 amino acids. The CDR3 sequence: CSARTREQYQETQYF.

The chain employs TRBV29-1 and TRBJ2-1. Germline V gives CDR1 SQVTM, CDR2 ANQGSEA. The CDR3 length is 15 residues. The CDR3 here is CSGDKTVSSYNEQFF.

The CDR3 region is CASRRLGGWGDTQYF. This chain links TRBV28 with TRBJ2-3; absent DNA, TCRdb's TRBD2 call cannot be checked. Germline CDR1 MDHEN, CDR2 SYDVKM. The CDR3 is 15 residues long.

The chain carries TRBV4-2 and TRBJ1-1. Germline values: CDR1 LGHNA, CDR2 YNFKEQ. The CDR3 consists of 15 residues. The CDR3: CASSQGADLNTEAFF.

V usage is TRBV25-1 and J usage is TRBJ1-1. CDR1 MGHDK and CDR2 SYGVNS come from the germline V gene. The CDR3 sequence is 17 residues long. The CDR3 loop is CASSGINNRKSNTEAFF.

The chain joins TRBV2 to TRBJ2-7; as DNA is missing, the TRBD1 call by TCRdb cannot be tested. CDR3 size: 12 residues. Germline V gives CDR1 SNHLY, CDR2 FYNNEI. The CDR3 loop reads CASGGGPYEQYF.

V gene TRBV5-1 combines with J gene TRBJ2-7; no DNA is available, so the TRBD2 call from TCRdb remains unchecked. This CDR3 is 13 amino acids long. Looked up from germline, CDR1 is SGHRS and CDR2 is YFSETQ. The CDR3: CASSSYIGSEQYF.

The chain is built from TRBV5-1 and TRBJ2-1; there is no DNA to check the TCRdb D call of TRBD2. The V gene's germline CDR1 is SGHRS and CDR2 YFSETQ. The CDR3 totals 13 residues. The CDR3 region is CASSKALWMEQFF.